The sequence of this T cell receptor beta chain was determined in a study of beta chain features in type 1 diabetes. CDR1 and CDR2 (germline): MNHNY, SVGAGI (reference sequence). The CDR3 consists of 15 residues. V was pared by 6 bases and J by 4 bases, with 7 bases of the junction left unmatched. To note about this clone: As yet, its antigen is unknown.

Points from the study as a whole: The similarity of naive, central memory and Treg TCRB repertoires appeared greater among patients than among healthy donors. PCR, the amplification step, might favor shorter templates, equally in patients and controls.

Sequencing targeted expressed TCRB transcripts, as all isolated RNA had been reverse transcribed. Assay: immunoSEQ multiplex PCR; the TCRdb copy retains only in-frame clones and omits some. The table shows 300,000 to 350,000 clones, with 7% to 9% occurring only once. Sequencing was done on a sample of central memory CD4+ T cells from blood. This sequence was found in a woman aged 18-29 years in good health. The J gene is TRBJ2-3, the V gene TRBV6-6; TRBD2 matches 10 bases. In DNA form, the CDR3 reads TGTGCCAGCAGGTCTAGCGGGAGTGGGGCAGATACGCAGTATTTT. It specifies CASRSSGSGADTQYF.